The clone carrying this T cell receptor (beta chain) was counted many times. Its antigen is not known. The data belong to a study of neurological immune-mediated disorders. The study's findings and limits: The phylogenetic placement of 18 of 34 multiple sclerosis patients' repertoires in one related-CDR3 cluster constitutes a possible signature. CDR3 amino acid sequences of expanded clones were not shared across subjects, a result suggesting private repertoires in all groups.

Unsorted libraries were generated from 2 million PBMCs. These cells had been stored in RNAlater at -80 C. Between the trimmed V and J ends, which lost 0 bases and 5 bases, there was a span of 8 bases. This CDR3 spans 13 amino acids. The germline V gene has CDR1 SGHRS and CDR2 YFSETQ. As for the cDNA, it was generated by 5'RACE with 10-nucleotide random UMIs. TCRdb re-called the 5' RACE reads through MiXCR, storing one row per CDR3 protein. This sample carries tens of thousands of distinct CDR3 sequences, less than 5.5% of them seen once, and the ten largest clones take under 7.5%. The material sequenced was PBMCs. The V call is TRBV5-1, the J call TRBJ1-1; no clear D. The clonotype originates from a man aged 25-45 years with multiple sclerosis. The CDR3 sequence: CASSLALLTEAFF. As DNA, the CDR3 is TGCGCCAGCAGCTTGGCCTTGCTAACTGAAGCTTTCTTT.